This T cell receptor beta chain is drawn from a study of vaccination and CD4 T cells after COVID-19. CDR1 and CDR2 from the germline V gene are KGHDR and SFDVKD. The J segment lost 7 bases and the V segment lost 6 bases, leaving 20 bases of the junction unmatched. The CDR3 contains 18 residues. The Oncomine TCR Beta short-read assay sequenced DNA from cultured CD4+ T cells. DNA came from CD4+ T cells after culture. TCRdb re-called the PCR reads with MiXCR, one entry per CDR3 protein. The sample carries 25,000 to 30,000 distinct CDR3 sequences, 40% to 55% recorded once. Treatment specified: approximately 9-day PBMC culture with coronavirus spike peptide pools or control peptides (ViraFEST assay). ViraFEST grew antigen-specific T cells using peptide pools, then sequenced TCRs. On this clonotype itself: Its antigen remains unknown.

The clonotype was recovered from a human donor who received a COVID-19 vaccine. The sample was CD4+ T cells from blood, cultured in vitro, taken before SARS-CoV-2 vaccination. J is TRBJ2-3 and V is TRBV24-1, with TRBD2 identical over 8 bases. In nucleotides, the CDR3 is TGTGCCACCAGTCCAGCGGGGGCATACTATTCAAGCGGGTATACGCAGTATTTT. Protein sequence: CATSPAGAYYSSGYTQYF.